This T cell receptor beta chain was obtained from a study of PD-1 blockade in classical Hodgkin lymphoma. Whole-study findings and limits: Prior to therapy, complete responders displayed diversity much like that of newly diagnosed patients. According to reports, newly diagnosed patients had lower baseline TCR diversity than healthy donors, and relapsed/refractory patients had lower baseline TCR diversity still. Repertoire differences have undefined causes, possibly disease activity or prior therapy.

In its sample, this clone ranks as large. Its specificity is not known. Time point meaning: cycle 4 day 1 (C4D1), after 6 weeks of nivolumab. Every patient was affected by relapse after autologous stem cell transplantation, while exposure to brentuximab vedotin was not uniform. Patients reached a best response of complete response, partial response or progressive disease. After removal of 5 bases from V and 5 bases from J, the junction contained 6 bases not matched to a gene. This CDR3 has 13 residues. CDR1 SGHTS and CDR2 YDEGEE come from the germline V gene. Measured with immunoSEQ multiplex PCR; TCRdb has only the in-frame clones, and not every one. The table records about 47,000 clones, 70% to 80% of them present only once.

The TCR was taken from a human donor with classical Hodgkin lymphoma. J is TRBJ2-7 and V is TRBV5-8, with TRBD1 matching 8 bases. The starting material was peripheral blood mononuclear cells (PBMCs), obtained before the fourth cycle of nivolumab. The CDR3 is CASRSARGHEQYF. CDR3 in DNA: TGTGCCAGCAGGTCGGCCAGGGGGCACGAGCAGTACTTC.